These T cell receptor beta chains were read from a single sample in a study of cytomegalovirus exposure and HLA in healthy donors. Assay used: immunoSEQ multiplex PCR; TCRdb lists only in-frame clones, some missing. The sample has about 300,000 clones, about nine tenths seen once; the top ten hold 3.5% to 4%. Sequencing was carried out using PBMCs. These receptor sequences come from a man in his forties in good health and CMV-seropositive. The CDR3 runs from the conserved cysteine through the conserved F or W. D genes are given only for firm matches. Clone sizes are given selectively: once, few, many, or a class where the clone is expanded.

D gene	clone size	V gene	CDR3 protein
TRBD2	.	TRBV4-1	CASSQPTSGRYEQYF
.	.	TRBV13	CASSLGRVTEAFF
TRBD1	.	TRBV4-1	CASSQDGTAFSYEQYF
.	.	TRBV7-9	CSSSAGPPTYNEQFF
TRBD1	.	TRBV2	CASRNRDRGLSDTQYF
.	.	TRBV4-2	CASSHQTESDGELFF
.	.	TRBV28	CASSSGDSSGNTIYF
TRBD1	.	TRBV7-9	CASSLATGVEQYF
TRBD1	.	TRBV27	CASSAGTGPYEQYF
.	.	TRBV27	CASSLEHPSSYNEQFF
.	.	TRBV28	CASSFQGYGYTF
TRBD2	.	TRBV27	CASMVGGLATDTQYF
TRBD1	.	TRBV19	CASKGGRGREGYTF
TRBD2	few	TRBV30	CAWGKLAGVDTQYF
TRBD1	.	TRBV6-5	CASSAWTGTDGYTF
.	.	TRBV4-3	CASSQDPGNYEQYF
.	.	TRBV28	CASSFPGQSYEQYF
.	.	TRBV6-5	CASRANGGVEKLFF
TRBD1	.	TRBV5-4	CASSQDRAGNTIYF
TRBD1	.	TRBV28	CASSGPGDRRKGEKLFF
.	.	TRBV7-3	CASSLTLKGEEKLFF
TRBD1	.	TRBV25-1	CASSDRDRGGNGYTF
TRBD1	.	TRBV5-1	CASSLVGRGDGYTF
TRBD2	.	TRBV5-6	CASSSRRGGGTQYF